The present T cell receptor beta chain was sequenced within a study of a mutant IDH1 vaccine in newly diagnosed glioma (dated by TCRdb to the early 2020s). As for the study more broadly: Vaccination began 4-6 weeks after radiotherapy alone, or alongside temozolomide cycles in the chemotherapy-containing groups. The approximately 33 treated patients were roughly 62% male and approximately 40% female, with a mean age of about 38 years. Prior to enrollment, standard therapy consisting of radiotherapy alone, temozolomide alone, or radiochemotherapy with temozolomide had been administered to patients, with the combination being received by most patients. The week-35 safety follow-up was designated visit V12, and the week-47 end of study was designated visit V13. Peripheral blood was drawn at six visits: V03 (baseline), V05, V07, V10, V12 and V13. Longitudinal TCRB deep sequencing was done for 25 treated patients, wherever samples were available for exploratory analyses. Broad study findings and their caveats: Pseudoprogression seemed to be unrelated to changes in the top peripheral T cell clonotypes found by TCRB sequencing. Selection of PBMC samples for TCRB deep sequencing was based on availability. According to the authors, sample limitations meant that analyses of patient blood samples could not be reproduced. Immune responses induced by the vaccine were seen in over 90% of patients across multiple MHC alleles.

In light of the paper, this sample's time point label describes: week 47, end of study. Every vaccine dose consisted of 300 ug of a 20-mer mutant IDH1 peptide in Montanide, administered subcutaneously together with topical imiquimod. Eight vaccinations were administered to patients in weeks 1, 3, 5, 7, 11, 15, 19 and 23, corresponding to visits V03 through V10. Donors had newly diagnosed WHO grade 3 or 4 IDH1-mutant astrocytomas with loss of nuclear ATRX. The samples were drawn from NOA16, a multicentre, single-arm, open-label phase I trial in Germany that tested a mutant IDH1 peptide vaccine in humans for the first time. Genomic DNA for TCRB sequencing was extracted from EDTA blood using the DNeasy Blood and Tissue Kit. The CDR3 covers 14 residues, taking in both the cysteine and the phenylalanine. This entry keeps only the CDR3 DNA: 42 bases, framed from base 1. The germline V gene gives CDR1 as SNHLY and CDR2 as FYNNEI. The junction carries 13 bases between V and J, which are trimmed by 7 bases and 1 base respectively.

As to this clone: The antigen it recognizes is unknown. The input lacks base qualities; no much larger clone sits a single base away.

Library prep was done by the immunoSEQ multiplex PCR assay. The hsTCRB Kit was used according to the manufacturer's protocol to amplify rearranged TCR beta chain sequences. TCRB libraries were sequenced on an Illumina MiSeq. The paper's data handling went like this. The kit vendor's proprietary platform handled demultiplexing, trimming and gene mapping. TCRdb mirrors the immuneACCESS table, restricted to in-frame sequences. Some clones are absent from its copies; in checked studies, under half trace to an unresolved V gene, and the reason for the others is unknown. V, J and clone size are taken as reported in that table, and D and trimming were inferred from the DNA itself. The sample has approximately 52,000 clones on record, more than 75% of them singletons. Over 4.5% of the sample belongs to the ten largest clones.

The sequence links TRBV2 to TRBJ2-5; TRBD2 is a possible D gene, resting on 7 matching bases. The TCR sequence derives from a woman between 35 and 50 years old with glioma. Some clones in this sample may be carry-over from other donors' samples. The sequenced sample was PBMCs, obtained from a glioma patient whose treatment included an IDH1 peptide vaccine. In nucleotide form, the sequence is TGTGCCAGCAAGTTCGGGGGGCCCCAAGAGACCCAGTACTTC. It translates as CASKFGGPQETQYF. The full variable domain, completed from the reference TRBV2 and TRBJ2-5 proteins outside the CDR3, reads EPEVTQTPSHQVTQMGQEVILRCVPISNHLYFYWYRQILGQKVEFLVSFYNNEISEKSEIFDDQFSVERPDGSNFTLKIRSTKLEDSAMYFCASKFGGPQETQYFGPGTRLLVL.